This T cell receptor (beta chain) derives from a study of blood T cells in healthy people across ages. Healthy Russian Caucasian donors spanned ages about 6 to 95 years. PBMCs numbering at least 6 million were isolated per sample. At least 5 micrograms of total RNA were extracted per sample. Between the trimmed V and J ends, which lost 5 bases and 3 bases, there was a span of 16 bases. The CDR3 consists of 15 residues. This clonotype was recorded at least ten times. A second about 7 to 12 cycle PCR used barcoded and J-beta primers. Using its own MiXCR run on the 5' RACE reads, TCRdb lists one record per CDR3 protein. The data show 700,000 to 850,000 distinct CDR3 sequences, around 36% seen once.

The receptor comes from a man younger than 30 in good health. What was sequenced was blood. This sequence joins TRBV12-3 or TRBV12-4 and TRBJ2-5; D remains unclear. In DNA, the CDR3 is TGTGCCAGCAGTAAGACGGGCTCTTGGAAAGAGACCCAGTACTTC. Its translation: CASSKTGSWKETQYF.